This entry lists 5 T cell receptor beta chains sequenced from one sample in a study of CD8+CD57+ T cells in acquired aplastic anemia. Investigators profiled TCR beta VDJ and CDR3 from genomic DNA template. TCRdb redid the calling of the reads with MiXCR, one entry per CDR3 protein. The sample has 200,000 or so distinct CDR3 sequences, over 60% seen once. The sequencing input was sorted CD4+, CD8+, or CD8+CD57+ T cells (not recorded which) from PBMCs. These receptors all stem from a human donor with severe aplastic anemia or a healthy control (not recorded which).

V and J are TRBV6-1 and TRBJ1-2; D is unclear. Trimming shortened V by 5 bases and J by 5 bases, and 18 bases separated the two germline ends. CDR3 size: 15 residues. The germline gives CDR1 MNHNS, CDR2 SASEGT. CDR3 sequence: CASSYSETPLYGYTF. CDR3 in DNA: TGTGCCAGCAGTTACTCTGAGACCCCATTATATGGCTACACCTTC.

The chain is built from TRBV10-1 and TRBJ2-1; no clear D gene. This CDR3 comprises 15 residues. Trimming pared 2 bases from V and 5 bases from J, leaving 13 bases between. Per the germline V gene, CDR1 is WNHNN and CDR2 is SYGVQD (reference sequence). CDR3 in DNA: TGCGCCAGCAGTGAGGTGGCTGGGCTAAACAATGAGCAGTTCTTC. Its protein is CASSEVAGLNNEQFF.

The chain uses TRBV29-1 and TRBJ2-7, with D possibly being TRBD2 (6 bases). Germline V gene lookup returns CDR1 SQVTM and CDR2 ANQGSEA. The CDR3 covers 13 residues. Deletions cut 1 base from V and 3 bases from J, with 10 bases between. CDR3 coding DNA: TGCAGCGTTGAAGGTAGCGGCCTCTACGAGCAGTACTTC. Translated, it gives CSVEGSGLYEQYF.

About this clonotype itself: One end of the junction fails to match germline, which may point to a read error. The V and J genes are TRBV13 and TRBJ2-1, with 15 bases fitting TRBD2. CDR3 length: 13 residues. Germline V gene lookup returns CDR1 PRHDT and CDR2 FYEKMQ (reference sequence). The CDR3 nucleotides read TGTGCCAGCAGCTCTGGACTAGCGGGGGGGCACCACTTC. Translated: CASSSGLAGGHHF.

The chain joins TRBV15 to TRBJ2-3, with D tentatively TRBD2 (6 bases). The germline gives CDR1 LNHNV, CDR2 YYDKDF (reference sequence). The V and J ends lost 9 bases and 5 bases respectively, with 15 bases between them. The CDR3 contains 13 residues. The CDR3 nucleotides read TGTGCCACGGTATCGGGACTCAAAGATACGCAGTATTTT. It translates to CATVSGLKDTQYF.